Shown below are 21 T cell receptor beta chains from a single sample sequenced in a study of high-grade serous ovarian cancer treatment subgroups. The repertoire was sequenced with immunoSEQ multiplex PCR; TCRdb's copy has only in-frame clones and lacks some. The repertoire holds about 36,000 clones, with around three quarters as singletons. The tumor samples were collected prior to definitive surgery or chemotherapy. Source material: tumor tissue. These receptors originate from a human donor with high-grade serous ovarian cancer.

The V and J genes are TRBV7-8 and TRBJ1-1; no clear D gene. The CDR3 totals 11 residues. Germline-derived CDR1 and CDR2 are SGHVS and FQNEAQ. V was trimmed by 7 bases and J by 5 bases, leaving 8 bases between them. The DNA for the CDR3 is TGTGCCAGCACCCCGGGGACTGAAGCTTTCTTT. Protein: CASTPGTEAFF. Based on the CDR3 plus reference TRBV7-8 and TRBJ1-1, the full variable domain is GAGVSQSPRYKVAKRGQDVALRCDPISGHVSLFWYQQALGQGPEFLTYFQNEAQLDKSGLPSDRFFAERPEGSVSTLKIQRTQQEDSAVYLCASTPGTEAFFGQGTRLTVV.

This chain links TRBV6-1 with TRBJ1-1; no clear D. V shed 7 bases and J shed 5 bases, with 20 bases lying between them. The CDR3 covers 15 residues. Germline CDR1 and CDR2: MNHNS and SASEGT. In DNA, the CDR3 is TGTGCCAGCAAGAATTACCCCGAAGGAGAAACTGAAGCTTTCTTT. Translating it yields CASKNYPEGETEAFF.

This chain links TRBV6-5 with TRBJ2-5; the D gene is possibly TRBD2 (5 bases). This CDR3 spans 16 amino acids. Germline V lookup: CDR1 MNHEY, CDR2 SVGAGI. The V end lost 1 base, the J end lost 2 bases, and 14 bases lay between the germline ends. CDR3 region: CASSYFGGGEQETQYF. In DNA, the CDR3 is TGTGCCAGCAGTTACTTCGGAGGTGGGGAACAAGAGACCCAGTACTTC.

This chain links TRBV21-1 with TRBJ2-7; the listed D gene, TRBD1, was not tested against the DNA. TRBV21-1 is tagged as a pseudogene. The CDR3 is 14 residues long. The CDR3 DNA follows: TGTGCCAGCAGGAAAACCAGGGAAGGCTACGAGCAGTACTTC. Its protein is CASRKTREGYEQYF.

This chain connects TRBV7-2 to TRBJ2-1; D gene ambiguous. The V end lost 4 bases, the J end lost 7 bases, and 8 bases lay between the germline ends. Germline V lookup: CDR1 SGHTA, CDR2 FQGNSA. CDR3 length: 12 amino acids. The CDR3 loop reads CASSSTGNEQFF. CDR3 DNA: TGTGCCAGCAGCTCCACTGGAAATGAGCAGTTCTTC. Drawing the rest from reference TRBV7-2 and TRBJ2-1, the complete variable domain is GAGVSQSPSNKVTEKGKDVELRCDPISGHTALYWYRQSLGQGLEFLIYFQGNSAPDKSGLPSDRFSAERTGGSVSTLTIQRTQQEDSAVYLCASSSTGNEQFFGPGTRLTVL.

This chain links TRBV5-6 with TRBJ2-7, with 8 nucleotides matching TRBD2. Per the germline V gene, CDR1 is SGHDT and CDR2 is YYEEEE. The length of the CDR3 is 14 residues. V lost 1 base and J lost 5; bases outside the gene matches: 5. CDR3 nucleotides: TGTGCCAGCAGCTTGTGGGCTAGCGGGCACGAGCAGTACTTC. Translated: CASSLWASGHEQYF.

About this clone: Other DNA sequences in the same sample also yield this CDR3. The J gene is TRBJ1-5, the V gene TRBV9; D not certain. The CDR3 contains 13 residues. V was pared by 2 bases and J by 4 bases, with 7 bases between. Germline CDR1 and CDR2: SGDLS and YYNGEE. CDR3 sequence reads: CASSVSPNQPQHF. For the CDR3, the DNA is TGTGCCAGCAGCGTTTCCCCGAATCAGCCCCAGCATTTT.

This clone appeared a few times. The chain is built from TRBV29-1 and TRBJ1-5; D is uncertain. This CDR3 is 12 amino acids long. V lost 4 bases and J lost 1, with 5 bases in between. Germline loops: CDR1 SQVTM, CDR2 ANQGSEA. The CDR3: CSVVDSNQPQHF. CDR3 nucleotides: TGCAGCGTTGTTGACAGCAATCAGCCCCAGCATTTT.

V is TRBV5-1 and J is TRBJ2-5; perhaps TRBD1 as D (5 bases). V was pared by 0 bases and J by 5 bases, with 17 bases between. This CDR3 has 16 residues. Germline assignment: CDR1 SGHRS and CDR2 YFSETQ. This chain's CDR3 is CASSLEGRDGSETQYF. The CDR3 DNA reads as TGCGCCAGCAGCTTGGAGGGCAGGGATGGGTCGGAGACCCAGTACTTC.

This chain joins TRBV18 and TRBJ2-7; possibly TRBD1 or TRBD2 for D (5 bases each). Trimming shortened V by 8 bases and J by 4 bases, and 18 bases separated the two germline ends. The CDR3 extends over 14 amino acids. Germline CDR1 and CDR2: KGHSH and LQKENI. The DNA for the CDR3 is TGTGCCAGCCGGGGAGAAGGGGCGCGGTACGAGCAGTACTTC. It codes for CASRGEGARYEQYF.

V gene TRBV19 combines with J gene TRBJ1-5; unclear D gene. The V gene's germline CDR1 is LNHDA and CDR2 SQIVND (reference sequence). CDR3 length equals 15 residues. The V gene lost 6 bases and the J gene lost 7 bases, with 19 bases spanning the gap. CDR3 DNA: TGTGCCAGTAGGGGAAAGAGAGGCTACCCACAGCCCCAGCATTTT. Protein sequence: CASRGKRGYPQPQHF.

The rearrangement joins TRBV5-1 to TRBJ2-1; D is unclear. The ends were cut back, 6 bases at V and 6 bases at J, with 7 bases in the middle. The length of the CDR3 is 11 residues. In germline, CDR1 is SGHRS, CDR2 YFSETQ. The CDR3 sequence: CASKVGNEQFF. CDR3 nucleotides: TGCGCCAGCAAGGTGGGCAATGAGCAGTTCTTC.

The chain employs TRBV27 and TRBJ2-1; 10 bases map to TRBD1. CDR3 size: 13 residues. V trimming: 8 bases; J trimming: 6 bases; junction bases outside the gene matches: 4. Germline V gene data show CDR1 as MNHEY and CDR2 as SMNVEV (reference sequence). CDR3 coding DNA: TGTGCCAGCGGGACAGGGGTTGTCAATGAGCAGTTCTTC. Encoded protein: CASGTGVVNEQFF.

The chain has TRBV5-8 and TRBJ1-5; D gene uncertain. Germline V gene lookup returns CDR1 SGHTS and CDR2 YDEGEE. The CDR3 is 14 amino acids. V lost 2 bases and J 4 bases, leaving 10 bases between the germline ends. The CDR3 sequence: CASSFEVGNQPQHF. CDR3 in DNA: TGTGCCAGCAGCTTCGAGGTAGGGAATCAGCCCCAGCATTTT.

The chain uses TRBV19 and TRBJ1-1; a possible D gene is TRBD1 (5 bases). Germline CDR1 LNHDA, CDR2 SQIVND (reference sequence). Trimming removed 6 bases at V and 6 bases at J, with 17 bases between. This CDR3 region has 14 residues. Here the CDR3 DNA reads TGTGCCAGTAGACCCATCGGGACGAAACCTGAAGCTTTCTTT. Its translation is CASRPIGTKPEAFF.

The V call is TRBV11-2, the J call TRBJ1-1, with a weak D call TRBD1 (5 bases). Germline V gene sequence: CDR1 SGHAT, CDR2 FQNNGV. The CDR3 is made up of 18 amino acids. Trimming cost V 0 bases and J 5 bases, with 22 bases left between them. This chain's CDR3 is CASSLDRMGPPQRTEAFF. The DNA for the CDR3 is TGTGCCAGCAGCTTAGATCGGATGGGGCCGCCTCAGAGGACTGAAGCTTTCTTT.

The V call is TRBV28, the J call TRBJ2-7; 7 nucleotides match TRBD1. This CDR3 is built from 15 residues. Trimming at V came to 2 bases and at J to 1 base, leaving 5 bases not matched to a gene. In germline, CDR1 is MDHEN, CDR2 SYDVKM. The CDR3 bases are TGTGCCAGCAGTTTAATGGGACAGAGATCCTACGAGCAGTACTTC. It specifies CASSLMGQRSYEQYF.

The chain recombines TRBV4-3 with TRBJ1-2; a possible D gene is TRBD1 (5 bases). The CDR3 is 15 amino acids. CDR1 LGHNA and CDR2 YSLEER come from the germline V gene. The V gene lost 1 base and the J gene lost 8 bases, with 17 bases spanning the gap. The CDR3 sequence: CASSQGVGVRGGYTF. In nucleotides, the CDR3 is TGCGCCAGCAGCCAAGGGGTGGGAGTCCGGGGCGGCTACACCTTC.

The CDR3 bases are TGTGCCAGCAGTTCCAGAGCCGCGCGGCGGGAGGAAGGCGGGGAGCTGTTTTTT. It yields the protein CASSSRAARREEGGELFF. The rearrangement joins TRBV28 to TRBJ2-2; 8 nucleotides match TRBD2. The CDR3 has 18 amino acids. The V segment lost 4 bases and the J segment 7 bases; nucleotides outside the gene matches: 17. The germline V gene has CDR1 MDHEN and CDR2 SYDVKM.

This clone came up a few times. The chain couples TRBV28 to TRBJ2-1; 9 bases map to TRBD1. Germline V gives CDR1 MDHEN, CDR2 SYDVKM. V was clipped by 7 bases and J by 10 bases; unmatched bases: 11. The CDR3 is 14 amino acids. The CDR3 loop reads CASKGQGRRGEQFF. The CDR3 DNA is TGTGCCAGCAAAGGACAGGGGAGAAGGGGCGAGCAGTTCTTC.

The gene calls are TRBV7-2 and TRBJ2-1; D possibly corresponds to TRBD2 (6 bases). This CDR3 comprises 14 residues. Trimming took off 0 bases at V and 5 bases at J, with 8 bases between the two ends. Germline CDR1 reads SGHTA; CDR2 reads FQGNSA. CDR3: CASSLAGGNNEQFF. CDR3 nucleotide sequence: TGTGCCAGCAGCTTAGCGGGAGGTAACAATGAGCAGTTCTTC.